What follows is one T cell receptor (beta chain) and its context. Seattle enrolled patients during active infection and tracked them longitudinally. This sample was included in a study of blood T cell repertoires in COVID-19. Study at large: Collection of acute and convalescent COVID-19 samples took place in the United States, Italy and Spain.

The V gene's germline CDR1 is MNHEY and CDR2 SVGAGI. With 10 bases clipped from V and 8 bases from J, the junction kept 11 bases outside the gene matches. The CDR3 consists of 14 residues. In the original processing: Researchers report that nucleated cell counts were estimated from reference gene primer amplification. The protocol was immunoSEQ multiplex PCR, while the TCRdb copy is restricted to in-frame clones and leaves out a portion. Clonal size and the V and J genes are those of that table, whereas D and trimming came from the DNA. The data contain about 400,000 clones, approximately 86% of them singletons.

The V gene is TRBV6-5, the J gene TRBJ2-1; 10 nucleotides align to TRBD1. The source is a woman aged 55-70 years with COVID-19, enrolled during active disease. Sequencing was done on a sample of peripheral blood. The CDR3 region has the DNA TGTGCCACCTTCCCGGGACAGGGGTCCTATGAGCAGTTCTTC. Protein: CATFPGQGSYEQFF.